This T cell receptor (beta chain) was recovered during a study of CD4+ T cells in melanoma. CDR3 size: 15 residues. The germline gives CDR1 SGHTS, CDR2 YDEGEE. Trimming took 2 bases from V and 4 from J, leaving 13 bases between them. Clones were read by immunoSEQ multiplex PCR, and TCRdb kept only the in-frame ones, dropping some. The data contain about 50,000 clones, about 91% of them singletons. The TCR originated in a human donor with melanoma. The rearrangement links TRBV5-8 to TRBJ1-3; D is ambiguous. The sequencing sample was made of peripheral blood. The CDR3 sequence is CASSFSGSSGNTIYF. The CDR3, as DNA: TGTGCCAGCAGCTTCAGTGGGTCTTCGGGAAACACCATATATTTT.